The rows below give T cell receptor beta chains drawn from one sample of a study of T cell repertoires in cytomegalovirus infection. TCRdb re-called the reads through MiXCR, storing one row per CDR3 protein. In the table there are fewer than 550,000 distinct CDR3 sequences, approximately 15% of which are singletons. Sequencing input: CD8+ T cells from PBMCs. The receptors here all came from a human donor in good health (CMV status not recorded). Some clones in this sample may be carry-over from other donors' samples. The CDR3 runs from the conserved cysteine through the conserved F or W. Each record gives: V gene, J gene, clone size, D gene, CDR3 protein, CDR3 DNA. A D gene is named only where the DNA matches it firmly. Not every row has a clone size; where given, it reads once, few, many or a size class.

v_call: TRBV12-3/TRBV12-4; j_call: TRBJ2-3; clone_size: many; d_call: .; cdr3_aa: CASSLEGKGTDTQYF; cdr3_nt: TGTGCCAGCAGTTTAGAGGGGAAGGGCACAGATACGCAGTATTTT
v_call: TRBV24-1; j_call: TRBJ2-7; clone_size: .; d_call: TRBD2; cdr3_aa: CATGGTSRHEQYF; cdr3_nt: TGTGCCACCGGTGGGACTAGTCGCCACGAGCAGTACTTC
v_call: TRBV12-3/TRBV12-4; j_call: TRBJ2-1; clone_size: many; d_call: TRBD2; cdr3_aa: CASSVSGSHNEQFF; cdr3_nt: TGTGCCAGCAGTGTTAGCGGGAGCCACAATGAGCAGTTCTTC
v_call: TRBV19; j_call: TRBJ2-3; clone_size: .; d_call: .; cdr3_aa: CASNPQGSDTQYF; cdr3_nt: TGTGCCAGTAACCCCCAGGGGTCAGATACGCAGTATTTT
v_call: TRBV29-1; j_call: TRBJ2-1; clone_size: few; d_call: TRBD2; cdr3_aa: CSSAGTSDSNEQFF; cdr3_nt: TGCAGCTCCGCCGGGACTAGCGATAGCAATGAGCAGTTCTTC
v_call: TRBV20-1; j_call: TRBJ2-7; clone_size: .; d_call: .; cdr3_aa: CSARGTLGYEQYF; cdr3_nt: TGCAGTGCTAGAGGGACCCTCGGCTACGAGCAGTACTTC
v_call: TRBV9; j_call: TRBJ2-2; clone_size: .; d_call: .; cdr3_aa: CASSGTGFAGELFF; cdr3_nt: TGTGCCAGCAGCGGGACTGGCTTCGCCGGGGAGCTGTTTTTT
v_call: TRBV10-3; j_call: TRBJ1-6; clone_size: once; d_call: .; cdr3_aa: CAISEPGLGNSPLHF; cdr3_nt: TGTGCCATCAGTGAGCCAGGGTTGGGAAATTCACCCCTCCACTTT
v_call: TRBV6-2/TRBV6-3; j_call: TRBJ2-6; clone_size: many; d_call: .; cdr3_aa: CASTRRRDSGANVLTF; cdr3_nt: TGTGCCAGCACCCGCCGGAGGGACTCTGGGGCCAACGTCCTGACTTTC
v_call: TRBV7-9; j_call: TRBJ1-1; clone_size: .; d_call: .; cdr3_aa: CASRSSQGYAEAFF; cdr3_nt: TGTGCCAGCAGAAGCTCCCAGGGGTATGCTGAAGCTTTCTTT
v_call: TRBV9; j_call: TRBJ2-5; clone_size: .; d_call: .; cdr3_aa: CASSVAGAQETQYF; cdr3_nt: TGTGCCAGCAGCGTAGCTGGAGCTCAAGAGACCCAGTACTTC
v_call: TRBV13; j_call: TRBJ2-3; clone_size: .; d_call: TRBD2; cdr3_aa: CASSLALLAPHTDTQYF; cdr3_nt: TGTGCCAGCAGCTTAGCCCTACTAGCGCCCCACACAGATACGCAGTATTTT
v_call: TRBV6-1; j_call: TRBJ1-2; clone_size: few; d_call: .; cdr3_aa: CASSGKSLYGYTF; cdr3_nt: TGTGCCAGCAGTGGAAAAAGCCTTTATGGCTACACCTTC